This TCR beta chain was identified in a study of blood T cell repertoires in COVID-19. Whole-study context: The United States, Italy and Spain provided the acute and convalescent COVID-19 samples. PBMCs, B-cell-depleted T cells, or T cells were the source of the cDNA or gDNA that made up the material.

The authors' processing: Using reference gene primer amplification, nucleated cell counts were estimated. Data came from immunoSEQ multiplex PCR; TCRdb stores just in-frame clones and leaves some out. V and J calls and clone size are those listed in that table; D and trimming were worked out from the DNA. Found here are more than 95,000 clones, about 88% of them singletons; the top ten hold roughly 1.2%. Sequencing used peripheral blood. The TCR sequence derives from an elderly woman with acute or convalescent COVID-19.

The CDR3 is CASTPGQYNEQFF. The CDR3 nucleotides read TGTGCCAGCACCCCGGGACAGTACAATGAGCAGTTCTTC. The V gene is TRBV2, the J gene TRBJ2-1; 7 bases agree with TRBD1. CDR1 is SNHLY, CDR2 FYNNEI, per germline. The CDR3 covers 13 residues. J was trimmed by 4 bases and V by 7 bases; bases with no gene match: 4.